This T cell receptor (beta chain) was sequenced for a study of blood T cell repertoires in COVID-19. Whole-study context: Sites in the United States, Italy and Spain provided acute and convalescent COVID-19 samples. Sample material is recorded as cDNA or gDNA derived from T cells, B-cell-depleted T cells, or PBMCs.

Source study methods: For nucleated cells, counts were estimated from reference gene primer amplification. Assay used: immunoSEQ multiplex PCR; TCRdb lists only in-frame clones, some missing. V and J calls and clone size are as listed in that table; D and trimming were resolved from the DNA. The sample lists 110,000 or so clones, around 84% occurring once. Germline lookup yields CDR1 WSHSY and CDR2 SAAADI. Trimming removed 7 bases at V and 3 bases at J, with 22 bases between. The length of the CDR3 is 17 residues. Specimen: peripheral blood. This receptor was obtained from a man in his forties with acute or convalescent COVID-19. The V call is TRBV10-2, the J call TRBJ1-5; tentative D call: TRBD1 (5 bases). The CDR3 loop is CASTSAREQANNQPQHF. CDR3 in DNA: TGCGCCAGCACCTCAGCCAGAGAACAGGCAAACAATCAGCCCCAGCATTTT.